Here is one T cell receptor (beta chain) with its context. The V gene end was trimmed by 5 bases and the J gene end by 4 bases; junction bases not matched to a gene: 10. There are 16 residues in the CDR3. Germline CDR1 and CDR2: LGHNA and YNFKEQ. This sample is part of a study of blood T cell repertoires in COVID-19. As for the study in general: Spain, Italy and the United States supplied samples that represented acute and convalescent COVID-19. T cells, B-cell-depleted T cells, or PBMCs provided the cDNA or gDNA that served as material.

As originally analysed: Amplified reference gene primers provided the basis for estimating nucleated cell counts. Profiling relied on immunoSEQ multiplex PCR, and the TCRdb table lists in-frame clones only, not all of them. That table is the source of V, J and clone size, and D and trimming were worked out from the DNA. The profile shows a few hundred thousand clones, roughly nine tenths of them singletons. Sequencing was performed on peripheral blood. This chain connects TRBV4-2 to TRBJ2-1; TRBD1 matches 8 bases. The sequence was collected from a man aged 55 to 70 with acute or convalescent COVID-19. CDR3 DNA sequence: TGTGCCAGCAGCTCCCCCGGGACAGGAGTTTACAATGAGCAGTTCTTC. Protein: CASSSPGTGVYNEQFF.